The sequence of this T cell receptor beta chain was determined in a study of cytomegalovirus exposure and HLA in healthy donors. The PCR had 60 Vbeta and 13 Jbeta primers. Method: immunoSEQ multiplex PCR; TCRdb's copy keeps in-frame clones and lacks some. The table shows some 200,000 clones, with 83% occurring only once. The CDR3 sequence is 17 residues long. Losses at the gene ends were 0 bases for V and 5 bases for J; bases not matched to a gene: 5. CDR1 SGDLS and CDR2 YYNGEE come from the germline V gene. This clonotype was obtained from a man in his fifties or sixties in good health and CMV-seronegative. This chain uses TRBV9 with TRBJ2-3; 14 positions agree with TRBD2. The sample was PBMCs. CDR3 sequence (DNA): TGTGCCAGCAGCGTAGGGGGACTAGCGGGAGTGAAAGATACGCAGTATTTT. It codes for CASSVGGLAGVKDTQYF.